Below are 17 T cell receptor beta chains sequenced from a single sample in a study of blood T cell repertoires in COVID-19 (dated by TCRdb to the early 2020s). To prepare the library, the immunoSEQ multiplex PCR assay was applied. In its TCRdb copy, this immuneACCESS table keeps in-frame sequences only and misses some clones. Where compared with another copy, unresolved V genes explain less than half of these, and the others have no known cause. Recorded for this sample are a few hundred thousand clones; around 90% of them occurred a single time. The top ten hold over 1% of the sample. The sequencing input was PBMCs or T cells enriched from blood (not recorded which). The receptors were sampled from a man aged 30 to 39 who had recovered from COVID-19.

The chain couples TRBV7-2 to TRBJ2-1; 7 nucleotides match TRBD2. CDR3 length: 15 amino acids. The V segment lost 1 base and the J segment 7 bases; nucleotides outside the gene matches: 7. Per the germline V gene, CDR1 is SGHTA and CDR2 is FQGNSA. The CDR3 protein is CASSLDGLVYNEQFF. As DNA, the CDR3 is TGTGCCAGCAGCTTAGACGGACTAGTTTATAATGAGCAGTTCTTC. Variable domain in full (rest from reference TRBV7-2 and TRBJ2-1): GAGVSQSPSNKVTEKGKDVELRCDPISGHTALYWYRQSLGQGLEFLIYFQGNSAPDKSGLPSDRFSAERTGGSVSTLTIQRTQQEDSAVYLCASSLDGLVYNEQFFGPGTRLTVL.

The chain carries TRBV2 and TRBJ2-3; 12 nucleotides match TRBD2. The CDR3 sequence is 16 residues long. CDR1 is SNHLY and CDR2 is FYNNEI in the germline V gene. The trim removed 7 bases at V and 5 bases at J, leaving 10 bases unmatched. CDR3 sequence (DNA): TGTGCCAGCACGCTGACTAGCGGGGGCCCGGGAGATACGCAGTATTTT. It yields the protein CASTLTSGGPGDTQYF.

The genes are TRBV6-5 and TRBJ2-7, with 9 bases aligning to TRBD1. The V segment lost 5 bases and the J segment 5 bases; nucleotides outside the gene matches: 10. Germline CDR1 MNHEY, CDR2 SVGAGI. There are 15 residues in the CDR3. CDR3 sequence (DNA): TGTGCCAGCAGTCCCACAGGGGGCGAAAGTAACGAGCAGTACTTC. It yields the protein CASSPTGGESNEQYF.

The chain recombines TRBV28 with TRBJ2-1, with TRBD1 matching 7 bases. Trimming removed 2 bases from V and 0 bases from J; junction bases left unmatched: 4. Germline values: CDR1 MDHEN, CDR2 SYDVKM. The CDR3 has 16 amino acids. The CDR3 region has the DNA TGTGCCAGCAGTTTACAGGGGGATCGCTCCTACAATGAGCAGTTCTTC. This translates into CASSLQGDRSYNEQFF.

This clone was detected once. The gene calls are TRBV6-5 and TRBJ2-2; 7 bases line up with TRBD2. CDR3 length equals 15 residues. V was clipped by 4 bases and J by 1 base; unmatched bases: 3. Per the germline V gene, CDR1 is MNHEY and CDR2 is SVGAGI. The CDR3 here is CASSSSGVNTGELFF. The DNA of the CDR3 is TGTGCCAGCAGTTCGAGCGGGGTGAACACCGGGGAGCTGTTTTTT.

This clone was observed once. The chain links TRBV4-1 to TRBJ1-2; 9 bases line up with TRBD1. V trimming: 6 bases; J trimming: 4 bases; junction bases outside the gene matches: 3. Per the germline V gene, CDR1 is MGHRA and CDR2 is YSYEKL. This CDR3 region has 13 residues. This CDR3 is CASRPTGGYGYTF. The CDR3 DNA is TGCGCCAGCAGACCGACAGGGGGCTATGGCTACACCTTC.

The CDR3 here is CASSSPHRGGRNYGYTF. Written as DNA, the CDR3 is TGTGCCAGCAGCTCGCCACACAGGGGGGGAAGAAACTATGGCTACACCTTC. This sequence joins TRBV7-9 and TRBJ1-2; 8 positions match TRBD1. Per the germline V gene, CDR1 is SEHNR and CDR2 is FQNEAQ (reference sequence). The CDR3 is 17 residues long. Trimming cost V 4 bases and J 2 bases; bases outside gene matches: 12.

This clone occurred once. CDR3 sequence (DNA): TGTGCCAGCAGTTCCCGGACAGGAACCTACGAGCAGTACTTC. Translated, it gives CASSSRTGTYEQYF. This rearrangement joins TRBV2 to TRBJ2-7; 7 nucleotides match TRBD1. After removal of 5 bases from V and 2 bases from J, the junction contained 6 bases not matched to a gene. Germline V CDR1 and CDR2: SNHLY, FYNNEI. The CDR3 has 14 amino acids.

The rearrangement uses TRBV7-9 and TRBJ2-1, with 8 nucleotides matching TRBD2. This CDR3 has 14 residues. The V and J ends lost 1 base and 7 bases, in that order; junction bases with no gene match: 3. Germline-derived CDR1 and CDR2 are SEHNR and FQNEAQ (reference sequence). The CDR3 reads CASSLVGLDNEQFF. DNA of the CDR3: TGTGCCAGCAGCTTAGTGGGACTAGATAATGAGCAGTTCTTC. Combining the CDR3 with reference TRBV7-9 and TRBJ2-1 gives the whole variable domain DTGVSQNPRHKITKRGQNVTFRCDPISEHNRLYWYRQTLGQGPEFLTYFQNEAQLEKSRLLSDRFSAERPKGSFSTLEIQRTEQGDSAMYLCASSLVGLDNEQFFGPGTRLTVL.

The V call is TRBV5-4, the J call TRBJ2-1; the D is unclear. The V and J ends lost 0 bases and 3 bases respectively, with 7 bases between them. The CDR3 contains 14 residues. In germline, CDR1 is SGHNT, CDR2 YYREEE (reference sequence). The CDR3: CASSLAGDYNEQFF. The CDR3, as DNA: TGTGCCAGCAGCTTGGCGGGTGACTACAATGAGCAGTTCTTC.

CDR3 nucleotide sequence: TGTGCCTGGAGTCTAGACAATGAGCAGTTCTTC. Its protein product is CAWSLDNEQFF. This chain connects TRBV30 to TRBJ2-1; unclear D gene. Trimming removed 2 bases at V and 5 bases at J, with 4 bases between. The CDR3 is made up of 11 amino acids. Germline values: CDR1 GTSNPN, CDR2 SVGIG (reference sequence).

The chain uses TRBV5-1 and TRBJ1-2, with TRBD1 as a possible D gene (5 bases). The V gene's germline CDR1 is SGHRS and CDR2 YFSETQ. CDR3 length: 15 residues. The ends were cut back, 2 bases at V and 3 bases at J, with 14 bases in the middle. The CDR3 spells CASSFEVWGDYGYTF. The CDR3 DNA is TGCGCCAGCAGCTTCGAGGTCTGGGGCGACTATGGCTACACCTTC.

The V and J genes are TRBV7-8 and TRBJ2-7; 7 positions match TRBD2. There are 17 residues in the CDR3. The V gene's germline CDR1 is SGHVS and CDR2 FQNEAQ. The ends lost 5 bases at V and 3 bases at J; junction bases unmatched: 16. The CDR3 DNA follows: TGTGCCAGCAGCCCTTTATGGGGACGGGGAGGGGACTACGAGCAGTACTTC. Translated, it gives CASSPLWGRGGDYEQYF.

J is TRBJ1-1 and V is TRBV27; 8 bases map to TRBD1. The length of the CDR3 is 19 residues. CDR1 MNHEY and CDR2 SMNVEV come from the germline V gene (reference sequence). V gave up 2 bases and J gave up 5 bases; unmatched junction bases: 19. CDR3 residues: CASSLTRRTGQGRRTEAFF. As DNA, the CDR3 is TGTGCCAGCAGTTTAACCCGTAGGACAGGGCAAGGGAGAAGGACTGAAGCTTTCTTT.

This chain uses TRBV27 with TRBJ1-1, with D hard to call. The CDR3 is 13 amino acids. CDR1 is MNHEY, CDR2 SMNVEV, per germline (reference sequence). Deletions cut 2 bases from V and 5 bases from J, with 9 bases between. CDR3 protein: CASSLVLGTEAFF. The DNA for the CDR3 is TGTGCCAGCAGTTTAGTACTAGGGACTGAAGCTTTCTTT.

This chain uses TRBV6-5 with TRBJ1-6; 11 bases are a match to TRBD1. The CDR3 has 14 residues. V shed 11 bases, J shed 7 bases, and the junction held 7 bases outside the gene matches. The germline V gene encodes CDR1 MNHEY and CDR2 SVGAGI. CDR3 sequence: CAGGQGGGNSPLHF. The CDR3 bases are TGTGCCGGGGGACAGGGGGGAGGGAATTCACCCCTCCACTTT.

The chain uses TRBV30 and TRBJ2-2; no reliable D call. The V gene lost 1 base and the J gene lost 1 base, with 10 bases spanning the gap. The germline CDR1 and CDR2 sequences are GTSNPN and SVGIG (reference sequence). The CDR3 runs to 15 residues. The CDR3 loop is CAWSAYQRNTGELFF. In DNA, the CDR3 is TGTGCCTGGAGTGCCTATCAAAGGAACACCGGGGAGCTGTTTTTT.